Following are 9 T cell receptor beta chains from one sample sequenced in a study of naive and memory T cell subsets. An equimolar mix of two oligonucleotides served as the beta constant-region primer for TRBC1 and TRBC2. Nested alpha and beta constant-region primers with the SP2 primer drove four PCR rounds on ligated cDNA. TCRdb reprocessed the UMI-ligation and nested PCR reads with MiXCR, giving one entry per CDR3 protein. Here the sample spans over 20,000 distinct CDR3 sequences, 8.5% to 10% being singletons. Sequenced material: central memory CD8+ T cells from blood. Receptor source: a human donor in good health.

The V gene is TRBV20-1, the J gene TRBJ1-1, with D possibly TRBD1 on 6 matching bases. Germline-derived CDR1 and CDR2 are DFQATT and SNEGSKA (reference sequence). The CDR3 runs 16 residues. Trimming took off 3 bases at V and 1 base at J, with 18 bases between the two ends. For the CDR3, the DNA is TGCAGTGCTAGGAGCTTCGGGGGCGGGGGGAACACTGAAGCTTTCTTT. The encoded protein is CSARSFGGGGNTEAFF.

The J gene is TRBJ2-7, the V gene TRBV28; the D is unclear. The CDR3 has 12 amino acids. The V and J ends lost 6 bases and 5 bases respectively, with 11 bases between them. Germline CDR1 MDHEN, CDR2 SYDVKM. CDR3: CASRFPNHEQYF. CDR3 nucleotides: TGTGCCAGCAGGTTTCCTAATCACGAGCAGTACTTC.

This clonotype appeared a few times. The V and J genes are TRBV6-4 and TRBJ2-7; TRBD2 matches at 10 bases. The CDR3 consists of 14 residues. V lost 3 bases, J lost 6 bases, and 5 bases stayed unmatched. The V gene's germline CDR1 is MRHNA and CDR2 SNTAGT. In DNA, the CDR3 is TGTGCCAGCAGTGAATTAGCGGGAGGTACCGAGCAGTACTTC. It yields the protein CASSELAGGTEQYF.

The chain has TRBV20-1 and TRBJ2-5; 11 bases agree with TRBD2. CDR3 length: 16 amino acids. V was pared by 0 bases and J by 4 bases, with 7 bases of the junction left unmatched. Germline loops: CDR1 DFQATT, CDR2 SNEGSKA (reference sequence). CDR3 sequence reads: CSARDLLAGEGETQYF. CDR3 in DNA: TGCAGTGCTAGAGATTTACTAGCGGGAGAGGGAGAGACCCAGTACTTC.

V and J are TRBV14 and TRBJ2-3, with a possible D match to TRBD1 (5 bases). This CDR3 contains 15 residues. V lost 1 base, J lost 5 bases, and 13 bases lay in between. Germline V gene lookup returns CDR1 SGHDN and CDR2 FVKESK. Here the CDR3 reads CASSQGFLREDTQYF. The CDR3 nucleotides are TGTGCCAGCAGCCAAGGGTTCCTCAGGGAAGATACGCAGTATTTT.

V is TRBV27 and J is TRBJ2-2; 7 bases map to TRBD2. The V gene's germline CDR1 is MNHEY and CDR2 SMNVEV (reference sequence). J was trimmed by 4 bases and V by 4 bases; bases with no gene match: 6. The CDR3 is 15 residues long. CDR3 bases: TGTGCCAGCAGTTCGTTTCTAGCGGCCACCGGGGAGCTGTTTTTT. Protein: CASSSFLAATGELFF.

This clonotype was detected ten times or more. The rearrangement links TRBV30 to TRBJ2-1; D is unclear. From germline, CDR1 is GTSNPN and CDR2 SVGIG (reference sequence). The CDR3 is 16 residues long. The V and J ends lost 2 bases and 0 bases respectively, with 14 bases between them. CDR3 amino acids: CAWSTKGVGSYNEQFF. CDR3 sequence (DNA): TGTGCCTGGAGTACTAAGGGCGTCGGCTCCTACAATGAGCAGTTCTTC.

This clonotype occurred many times. The chain couples TRBV20-1 to TRBJ2-7; 7 nucleotides line up with TRBD2. The CDR3 spans 14 residues. Germline V gene sequence: CDR1 DFQATT, CDR2 SNEGSKA (reference sequence). Unmatched junction bases numbered 11, after V lost 6 bases and J lost 3 bases. Here the CDR3 DNA reads TGCAGTGCCCGTCTCGGGGAGGGCTACTACGAGCAGTACTTC. This codes for CSARLGEGYYEQYF.

V and J are TRBV28 and TRBJ1-1; no reliable D call. The germline V gene encodes CDR1 MDHEN and CDR2 SYDVKM. V lost 6 bases, J lost 0 bases, and 8 bases lay in between. The CDR3 has 13 residues. The CDR3 coding sequence is TGTGCCAGCAGCCTGGCCCTGAACACTGAAGCTTTCTTT. Residues: CASSLALNTEAFF.